This T cell receptor beta chain was recovered during a study of blood T cell repertoires in COVID-19. Original processing notes: Estimation of nucleated cell counts relied on the amplification of reference gene primers. Clones were sequenced by immunoSEQ multiplex PCR, and TCRdb holds only the in-frame ones, with some missing. The D gene and trimming were derived from the DNA, and the V and J assignments and clone size from that table. The table lists some 360,000 clones, roughly 90% of them singletons, with around 0.92% in the top ten. This receptor was obtained from a woman aged 25 to 39 who had been exposed to COVID-19. Sequencing input: PBMCs or T cells enriched from blood (not recorded which).

CDR3 sequence: CASSASQETQYF. The CDR3 region has the DNA TGTGCCAGCAGTGCCAGCCAAGAGACCCAGTACTTC. The chain is built from TRBV27 and TRBJ2-5; D is uncertain. The ends were cut back, 5 bases at V and 1 base at J, with 5 bases in the middle. The length of the CDR3 is 12 residues. Germline CDR1 and CDR2: MNHEY and SMNVEV (reference sequence).